This T cell receptor beta chain was retrieved from a study of blood T cells in healthy people across ages. A second about 7 to 12 cycle PCR used barcoded and J-beta primers. TCRdb reprocessed the 5' RACE reads with MiXCR, giving one entry per CDR3 protein. The sample has 650,000 to 950,000 distinct CDR3 sequences, more than 40% seen once. Germline assignment: CDR1 MGHRA and CDR2 YSYEKL. Trimming pared 0 bases from V and 4 bases from J, leaving 9 bases between. The CDR3 length is 15 residues. The sequencing input was blood. This TCR came from a man aged 55 to 69 in good health. The chain carries TRBV4-1 and TRBJ2-2, with a tentative D call TRBD2 (5 bases). The CDR3 spells CASSQDRGATGELFF. DNA for the CDR3: TGCGCCAGCAGCCAAGATCGGGGAGCCACCGGGGAGCTGTTTTTT.